One sample yielded the 22 T cell receptor beta chains listed below, sequenced in a study of cytomegalovirus exposure and HLA in healthy donors (dated 2017 in TCRdb). The method was the immunoSEQ multiplex PCR assay. For the multiplex PCR, a mixture combining 60 forward primers for TCR Vbeta segments and 13 reverse primers for TCR Jbeta segments was used. In TCRdb, the immuneACCESS table is reduced to in-frame sequences with V and J assigned. These tables do not hold every clone; where another copy was compared, an unresolved V gene accounts for under half, and the others remain unexplained. In all, the sample holds 150,000 to 200,000 clones, and around 80% of those were seen once. Of the sample, about 2.5% falls within the top ten clones. Material for sequencing was PBMCs. These receptors were taken from a woman aged 50 to 65 in good health and CMV-seronegative.

This clone was picked up one time. The chain employs TRBV7-2 and TRBJ1-5; D is unresolved. CDR3 length: 14 residues. V shed 4 bases and J shed 0 bases, with 7 bases lying between them. Germline assignment: CDR1 SGHTA and CDR2 FQGNSA. The CDR3 DNA is TGTGCCAGCAGCTCGGGTTATAGCAATCAGCCCCAGCATTTT. It is translated as CASSSGYSNQPQHF. Together with reference TRBV7-2 and TRBJ1-5, the CDR3 gives the full variable domain: GAGVSQSPSNKVTEKGKDVELRCDPISGHTALYWYRQSLGQGLEFLIYFQGNSAPDKSGLPSDRFSAERTGGSVSTLTIQRTQQEDSAVYLCASSSGYSNQPQHFGDGTRLSIL.

In this sample, this clone turned up a few times. The chain couples TRBV6-6 to TRBJ1-5; D ambiguous. With 5 bases removed from V and 0 bases from J, the gap between germline ends came to 8 bases. The CDR3 extends over 14 amino acids. Germline-derived CDR1 and CDR2 are MNHNY and SVGAGI (reference sequence). The CDR3 here is CASSRGNSNQPQHF. CDR3 bases: TGTGCCAGCAGTCGGGGAAATAGCAATCAGCCCCAGCATTTT.

The chain couples TRBV4-3 to TRBJ1-3, with D possibly being TRBD1 (6 bases). The V gene's germline CDR1 is LGHNA and CDR2 YSLEER. The CDR3 sequence is 15 residues long. Deletions cut 1 base from V and 0 bases from J, with 7 bases between. CDR3 sequence (DNA): TGCGCCAGCAGCCAAGTGACAGGCTCTGGAAACACCATATATTTT. It translates to CASSQVTGSGNTIYF.

This chain connects TRBV4-3 to TRBJ2-3, with TRBD2 matching 12 bases. The trim removed 2 bases at V and 14 bases at J, leaving 14 bases unmatched. The CDR3 has 16 amino acids. CDR1 is LGHNA, CDR2 YSLEER, per germline. The CDR3 sequence is CASSQLAGGGLGYRYF. CDR3 coding DNA: TGCGCCAGCAGCCAACTAGCGGGAGGGGGCCTCGGGTATCGGTATTTT.

CDR3 sequence reads: CSVVGEGNQPQHF. The CDR3 DNA is TGCAGCGTTGTCGGGGAAGGGAATCAGCCCCAGCATTTT. The genes are TRBV29-1 and TRBJ1-5; D gene unclear. V lost 4 bases and J lost 4, with 11 bases in between. Germline loops: CDR1 SQVTM, CDR2 ANQGSEA. The CDR3 length is 13 residues.

CDR3 region: CASSPAVNTEAFF. CDR3 DNA: TGCGCCAGCAGCCCGGCGGTGAACACTGAAGCTTTCTTT. This chain links TRBV4-3 with TRBJ1-1; D gene unclear. V lost 4 bases, J lost 0 bases, and 6 bases lay in between. The CDR3 loop spans 13 amino acids. From germline, CDR1 is LGHNA and CDR2 YSLEER.

The chain links TRBV4-3 to TRBJ2-6; the D is unclear. Looked up from germline, CDR1 is LGHNA and CDR2 is YSLEER. The CDR3 is made up of 15 amino acids. Trimming removed 1 base from V and 2 bases from J, with 6 bases in between. The CDR3 spells CASSQGQTGANVLTF. The CDR3 DNA reads as TGCGCCAGCAGCCAAGGTCAAACTGGGGCCAACGTCCTGACTTTC.

This chain joins TRBV4-3 and TRBJ2-7; tentatively, D is TRBD1 (5 bases). Germline V gives CDR1 LGHNA, CDR2 YSLEER. The length of the CDR3 is 13 residues. V was shortened by 0 bases and J by 4 bases, with 7 bases between the two germline ends. CDR3 region: CASSQEKGYEQYF. The CDR3 region has the DNA TGCGCCAGCAGCCAAGAGAAGGGGTACGAGCAGTACTTC.

CDR3 in DNA: TGTGCCAGCAGCTTAGCTGCCTATAGCAATCAGCCCCAGCATTTT. It translates to CASSLAAYSNQPQHF. The rearrangement joins TRBV7-2 to TRBJ1-5; D unclear. V shed 0 bases and J shed 0 bases, with 6 bases lying between them. CDR3 size: 15 residues. The V gene's germline CDR1 is SGHTA and CDR2 FQGNSA. The variable domain in full, with the rest retrieved from reference TRBV7-2 and TRBJ1-5, is GAGVSQSPSNKVTEKGKDVELRCDPISGHTALYWYRQSLGQGLEFLIYFQGNSAPDKSGLPSDRFSAERTGGSVSTLTIQRTQQEDSAVYLCASSLAAYSNQPQHFGDGTRLSIL.

This chain joins TRBV5-1 and TRBJ2-1; 7 bases are shared with TRBD2. The CDR3 runs to 15 residues. Germline lookup yields CDR1 SGHRS and CDR2 YFSETQ. V shed 6 bases, J shed 8 bases, and the junction held 14 bases outside the gene matches. CDR3 in DNA: TGCGCCAGCATGTTCCTGGGAGGGAGGGGTGATGAGCAGTTCTTC. Its translation is CASMFLGGRGDEQFF. The full variable domain, in which reference TRBV5-1 and TRBJ2-1 provide the parts outside the CDR3, is KAGVTQTPRYLIKTRGQQVTLSCSPISGHRSVSWYQQTPGQGLQFLFEYFSETQRNKGNFPGRFSGRQFSNSRSEMNVSTLELGDSALYLCASMFLGGRGDEQFFGPGTRLTVL.

This chain connects TRBV5-4 to TRBJ2-1; D is unclear. CDR1 is SGHNT and CDR2 is YYREEE in the germline V gene (reference sequence). This CDR3 contains 13 residues. V was cut by 2 bases and J by 4 bases, with 7 bases left in between. This chain's CDR3 is CASSFERYNEQFF. The CDR3 region has the DNA TGTGCCAGCAGCTTTGAGAGATACAATGAGCAGTTCTTC.

The table lists this clone with a count of one. The DNA of the CDR3 is TGTGCCAGCATCCTGGGCAGAACAGCTTTCTTT. Amino acids: CASILGRTAFF. V gene TRBV6-5 combines with J gene TRBJ1-1, with D unresolved. V was cut by 7 bases and J by 10 bases, with 13 bases left in between. The CDR3 length is 11 residues. In germline, CDR1 is MNHEY, CDR2 SVGAGI.

V is TRBV5-4 and J is TRBJ2-2; 7 nucleotides line up with TRBD2. Per germline, CDR1 SGHNT and CDR2 YYREEE (reference sequence). Germline trimming cut 4 bases from V and 5 bases from J; bases unmatched to any gene: 11. The CDR3 spans 16 residues. This CDR3 reads CASSPPGTGGTGELFF. The CDR3 nucleotides read TGTGCCAGCAGCCCCCCCGGGACGGGAGGAACCGGGGAGCTGTTTTTT.

V is TRBV6-6 and J is TRBJ2-7; D ambiguous. Germline CDR1 MNHNY, CDR2 SVGAGI (reference sequence). Trimming took 6 bases from V and 0 from J, leaving 6 bases between them. This CDR3 has 12 amino acids. The CDR3 DNA reads as TGTGCCAGCAGCCCTAGCTCCTACGAGCAGTACTTC. This translates into CASSPSSYEQYF.

The CDR3 nucleotides read TGTGCCAGCAGTCCCGGCAGGGGGCAGTCAGATACGCAGTATTTT. This sequence encodes CASSPGRGQSDTQYF. The chain joins TRBV7-7 to TRBJ2-3, with 8 positions matching TRBD1. The CDR3 extends over 15 amino acids. J was trimmed by 4 bases and V by 6 bases; bases with no gene match: 9. From germline, CDR1 is SSHAT and CDR2 FNYEAQ (reference sequence).

The chain has TRBV5-4 and TRBJ1-1; no firm D call. The V gene's germline CDR1 is SGHNT and CDR2 YYREEE (reference sequence). Between the trimmed V and J ends, which lost 4 bases and 1 base, there was a span of 14 bases. The CDR3 has 15 residues. This chain's CDR3 is CASSPDGGPNTEAFF. CDR3 DNA sequence: TGTGCCAGCAGCCCGGACGGAGGACCGAACACTGAAGCTTTCTTT.

As to this clone: One end of the junction fails to match germline, which may point to a read error. This chain uses TRBV7-9 with TRBJ2-1; 7 bases map to TRBD2. There are 14 residues in the CDR3. The V gene's germline CDR1 is SEHNR and CDR2 FQNEAQ (reference sequence). In nucleotides, the CDR3 is TGTTCCAGCAGCTTGACTAGCCAGCTGGGAGAGCAGTTCTTC. The encoded protein is CSSSLTSQLGEQFF.

This chain joins TRBV28 and TRBJ1-2; D possibly corresponds to TRBD1 (5 bases). Germline V gene lookup returns CDR1 MDHEN and CDR2 SYDVKM. With 5 bases removed from V and 4 bases from J, the gap between germline ends came to 11 bases. There are 13 residues in the CDR3. CDR3 DNA: TGTGCCAGCAGTCTGCGGGACTTCTATGGCTACACCTTC. Translation: CASSLRDFYGYTF.

V gene TRBV30 combines with J gene TRBJ2-1; maybe TRBD1 (6 bases). Looked up from germline, CDR1 is GTSNPN and CDR2 is SVGIG (reference sequence). Between the trimmed V and J ends, which lost 2 bases and 6 bases, there was a span of 14 bases. The CDR3 spans 14 residues. The CDR3 loop reads CAWSNMTGVNEQFF. The CDR3, as DNA: TGTGCCTGGAGTAACATGACAGGAGTCAATGAGCAGTTCTTC.

With respect to this clone: This CDR3 is missing its conserved last phenylalanine or tryptophan, likely due to a read error. Because the CDR3's place on the DNA is in doubt, the DNA is left out and the CDR3 is given as listed by TCRdb. The V call is TRBV7-6, the J call TRBJ2-4; no check of the table's D call, TRBD1, against the DNA was made. Germline-derived CDR1 and CDR2 are SGHVS and FNYEAQ. 13 amino acids form the CDR3, both terminal residues included. This chain's CDR3 is CASSFRTGDYDPA.

V usage is TRBV7-8 and J usage is TRBJ2-3, with TRBD2 identical over 12 bases. Germline V CDR1 and CDR2: SGHVS, FQNEAQ. The CDR3 has 21 amino acids. Trimming removed 3 bases from V and 2 bases from J; junction bases left unmatched: 18. This chain's CDR3 is CASSLPAAGLAGGLPTDTQYF. The CDR3 bases are TGTGCCAGCAGCTTGCCCGCGGCGGGGCTAGCGGGAGGGCTCCCCACAGATACGCAGTATTTT.

CDR3 sequence reads: CASSVGTSGGHYNEQFF. The CDR3 DNA reads as TGTGCCAGCAGCGTAGGGACTAGCGGGGGCCACTACAATGAGCAGTTCTTC. This chain connects TRBV9 to TRBJ2-1, with 13 nucleotides matching TRBD2. Trimming cost V 0 bases and J 3 bases; bases outside gene matches: 3. The CDR3 spans 17 residues. Germline V CDR1 and CDR2: SGDLS, YYNGEE.